This paragraph covers one T cell receptor beta chain sequence. Data came from immunoSEQ multiplex PCR; TCRdb stores just in-frame clones and leaves some out. The sample holds about 62,000 clones, approximately 94% seen once. The sample belongs to a study of preoperative IRX-2 immunotherapy in early breast cancer. CDR1 and CDR2 from the germline V gene are SGHTA and FQGNSA. This CDR3 is 15 amino acids long. The J segment lost 4 bases and the V segment lost 0 bases, leaving 4 bases of the junction unmatched. The treatment is: preoperative locoregional IRX-2 cytokine immunotherapy. This phase Ib study tested locoregional IRX-2 cytokine immunotherapy given before surgery.

Specimen collection occurred from a patient treated with IRX-2 immunotherapy. The chain couples TRBV7-2 to TRBJ2-5; 8 positions match TRBD1. The source of this sequence is a human donor with breast cancer. The CDR3 nucleotides read TGTGCCAGCAGCTTAGCTGCCAGGGGGCTAGAGACCCAGTACTTC. Its protein product is CASSLAARGLETQYF.